These 10 T cell receptor beta chains originate from one sample sequenced in a study of type 1 and type 2 diabetes patients. The PCR template was genomic DNA. The TCR beta CDR3 region was amplified using 30 forward and 13 reverse primers. A single record per CDR3 protein comes from TCRdb applying MiXCR to the multiplex PCR reads. The table lists 250,000 or so distinct CDR3 sequences, around 47% of them singletons. Input material: peripheral blood mononuclear cells (PBMCs). Receptors were obtained from a man aged 18 to 29 with type 2 diabetes.

This clonotype was detected many times. This chain joins TRBV7-3 and TRBJ2-7; 9 nucleotides match TRBD1. Germline V gene data show CDR1 as SGHTA and CDR2 as FQGTGA. The length of the CDR3 is 15 residues. V lost 0 bases, J lost 2 bases, and 2 bases stayed unmatched. Here the CDR3 DNA reads TGTGCCAGCAGCTTAACTGGGACAGGGACCTACGAGCAGTACTTC. It encodes CASSLTGTGTYEQYF.

This clonotype appeared once. The CDR3 sequence: CASSLDSGEQFF. The CDR3 DNA reads TGTGCCAGCAGCTTAGATTCGGGTGAGCAGTTCTTC. V usage is TRBV11-2 and J usage is TRBJ2-1; D is unclear. The CDR3 sequence is 12 residues long. Trimming stripped 0 bases from V and 9 bases from J, with 6 bases between. Germline CDR1 and CDR2: SGHAT and FQNNGV.

This clonotype was detected ten times or more. The rearrangement joins TRBV15 to TRBJ2-5, with 8 bases aligning to TRBD2. CDR1 and CDR2 from the germline V gene are LNHNV and YYDKDF (reference sequence). The CDR3 has 15 amino acids. After removal of 2 bases from V and 1 base from J, the junction contained 3 bases not matched to a gene. For the CDR3, the DNA is TGTGCCACCAGCAGAACGGGGGGGACCCAAGAGACCCAGTACTTC. Translation gives CATSRTGGTQETQYF.

V usage is TRBV19 and J usage is TRBJ1-3; 9 nucleotides match TRBD1. Germline V gene data show CDR1 as LNHDA and CDR2 as SQIVND (reference sequence). Trimming at V came to 4 bases and at J to 4 bases, leaving 14 bases not matched to a gene. This CDR3 is 18 amino acids long. CDR3 in DNA: TGTGCCAGTAGTACGACCGGGACAGGGTATAGTCCCGGAAACACCATATATTTT. As protein: CASSTTGTGYSPGNTIYF.

The gene calls are TRBV7-4 and TRBJ1-6; D remains unclear. Germline-derived CDR1 and CDR2 are SGHVT and SQSDAQ. CDR3 length equals 12 residues. Trimming took off 5 bases at V and 6 bases at J, with 5 bases between the two ends. The CDR3 region is CASSPSNSPLHF. The CDR3 coding sequence is TGTGCCAGCAGCCCTAGTAATTCACCCCTCCACTTT.

The chain is built from TRBV6-5 and TRBJ2-7; 7 positions match TRBD1. This CDR3 region has 15 residues. J was trimmed by 2 bases and V by 4 bases; bases with no gene match: 8. CDR1 and CDR2 from the germline V gene are MNHEY and SVGAGI. The CDR3 reads CASSWDSQGAYEQYF. In DNA form, the CDR3 reads TGTGCCAGCAGTTGGGACAGCCAAGGGGCCTACGAGCAGTACTTC.

This chain uses TRBV10-1 with TRBJ1-2; D is uncertain. The CDR3 extends over 14 amino acids. Germline V gene data show CDR1 as WNHNN and CDR2 as SYGVQD (reference sequence). V gave up 4 bases and J gave up 7 bases, with 16 bases separating them. The CDR3 region is CASSAARGQGGYTF. The CDR3 coding sequence is TGCGCCAGCAGTGCGGCAAGAGGGCAAGGTGGCTACACCTTC.

This clonotype has only a few counts. The gene calls are TRBV4-3 and TRBJ2-5; D is undetermined. This CDR3 has 14 amino acids. Germline lookup yields CDR1 LGHNA and CDR2 YSLEER. V lost 0 bases to trimming and J lost 4 bases, with 9 bases between them. The CDR3 DNA sequence: TGCGCCAGCAGCCAAGAAGGTGTCGGAGAGACCCAGTACTTC. Protein product: CASSQEGVGETQYF.

This clonotype has just a few counts. The chain has TRBV19 and TRBJ2-7; weak D call: TRBD1 (6 bases). V lost 3 bases to trimming and J lost 1 base, with 13 bases between them. CDR3 length equals 15 residues. Germline CDR1 reads LNHDA; CDR2 reads SQIVND (reference sequence). The CDR3 sequence is CASSIVQGPSYEQYF. CDR3 nucleotides: TGTGCCAGTAGTATTGTCCAGGGGCCATCCTACGAGCAGTACTTC.

This clonotype came up a few times. V is TRBV4-1 and J is TRBJ2-1; 8 bases are shared with TRBD2. The CDR3 covers 13 residues. CDR1 MGHRA and CDR2 YSYEKL come from the germline V gene. Trimming took 1 base from V and 9 from J; bases not matched to a gene: 2. The CDR3 spells CASSQVGGGEQFF. CDR3 DNA: TGCGCCAGCAGCCAAGTCGGGGGGGGTGAGCAGTTCTTC.